This TCR beta chain emerged from a study of regulatory T cells in long-lasting Graves disease. Study-wide results and caveats: What was studied was peripheral blood only, and not thyroid tissue. The study found persistent patients shared more public clonotypes (2,741) than new patients (about 1,000).

The authors built TCR beta libraries using iRepertoire HTBI primers and Arm-PCR of CDR3 regions. TCRdb called the multiplex PCR reads again in MiXCR, with one record for every CDR3 protein. The data hold around 430,000 distinct CDR3 sequences, with less than 25% observed a single time. Indicated time point: persistent/refractory GD, antithyroid drugs over 5 years with positive TRAb. Extracted RNA from PBMCs served as the source of the TCR library. This clonotype was observed a few times. Antigen unknown. V was pared by 2 bases and J by 9 bases, with 4 bases of the junction left unmatched. The CDR3 is 13 residues long. Germline assignment: CDR1 SGHTA and CDR2 FQGTGA.

The rearrangement joins TRBV7-3 to TRBJ2-1; 7 bases line up with TRBD2. This receptor was identified in a female donor with Graves disease. The material was peripheral blood mononuclear cells (PBMCs), obtained when the disease was refractory, from a patient treated with antithyroid drugs. The CDR3 spells CASSLSAGFEQFF. The CDR3 coding sequence is TGTGCCAGCAGCTTATCAGCGGGGTTTGAGCAGTTCTTC.